This T cell receptor (beta chain) emerged from a study of identifying expanded T cells in peripheral blood. The V gene lost 4 bases and the J gene lost 4 bases, with 10 bases spanning the gap. CDR1 and CDR2 (germline): SGHVS, FQNEAQ. The CDR3 contains 13 residues. Repertoires were generated with immunoSEQ multiplex PCR, while TCRdb's copy carries only in-frame clones and drops some. The data contain 100,000 to 150,000 clones, approximately 86% of them seen just once; the ten biggest clones take up 7.5% to 9%. This clone turned up a few times. This chain links TRBV7-8 with TRBJ1-2; D unresolved. The TCR originated in a person between 18 and 75 years old in good health. Sequences were obtained from blood. CDR3 DNA: TGTGCCAGCAGCTCTGGCTTGGTCTATGGCTACACCTTC. Translation gives CASSSGLVYGYTF.